The next 30 T cell receptor beta chains were all read from a single sample in a study of T-cell memory formation after mild COVID-19 listed by TCRdb under 2021. Library preparation employed 5' RACE. The instrument given in TCRdb is Illumina NovaSeq 6000. The public reads were run again by TCRdb, first through fastp at Q25 and then through MiXCR, and only productive beta chains were kept. Each entry is one CDR3 protein sequence, shown with its most common DNA and genes. The sample has fewer than 250,000 distinct CDR3 sequences on record, around 25% of them singletons. The ten largest clones add up to roughly 11% of the sample. The source material was PBMCs or a T cell subset sorted from them (not recorded which). The receptor source for this set is an adult woman who had mild COVID-19 (a few samples of this study predate the infection). The sample titles of this study are shuffled in the database, so cell type and time point are left out; the donor was told from shared clones.

The gene calls are TRBV24-1 and TRBJ2-5; a weak D match, TRBD2 (6 bases). Germline assignment: CDR1 KGHDR and CDR2 SFDVKD. V lost 2 bases, J lost 2 bases, and 8 bases lay in between. The CDR3 is 14 residues long. CDR3 region: CATSDSGEQETQYF. The DNA for the CDR3 is TGTGCCACCAGTGATTCGGGAGAACAAGAGACCCAGTACTTC.

This CDR3 is CASSQVLAGVAGELFF. DNA for the CDR3: TGTGCCAGCAGCCAAGTTCTAGCGGGAGTGGCCGGGGAGCTGTTTTTT. The V gene is TRBV3-1, the J gene TRBJ2-2; 10 bases agree with TRBD2. With 1 base clipped from V and 6 bases from J, the junction kept 5 bases outside the gene matches. The CDR3 is made up of 16 amino acids. Per the germline V gene, CDR1 is LGHDT and CDR2 is YNNKEL (reference sequence).

This clonotype was seen a handful of times. This chain uses TRBV9 with TRBJ2-1; TRBD2 aligns across 15 bases. The CDR3 has 16 residues. With V trimmed by 4 bases and J by 12 bases, 11 bases remained unmatched. Germline values: CDR1 SGDLS, CDR2 YYNGEE. The CDR3 DNA sequence: TGTGCCAGCAGCCCCTCTCCGGGACTAGCGGGGGGTCGGCAGTTCTTC. Its translation is CASSPSPGLAGGRQFF.

This clonotype was seen a few times. V usage is TRBV6-2 or TRBV6-3 and J usage is TRBJ2-7, with 9 bases aligning to TRBD1. Germline assignment: CDR1 MNHEY and CDR2 SVGEGT. Trimming cost V 9 bases and J 7 bases; bases outside gene matches: 4. This CDR3 spans 11 amino acids. CDR3 residues: CASGTGFEQYF. The CDR3 nucleotides read TGTGCCAGTGGGACAGGGTTTGAGCAGTACTTC.

The chain uses TRBV2 and TRBJ1-1; D possibly corresponds to TRBD1 (5 bases). CDR1 is SNHLY, CDR2 FYNNEI, per germline. The germline V and J ends were trimmed by 6 bases and 3 bases, with 11 bases remaining between them. The CDR3 is 13 amino acids. In DNA form, the CDR3 reads TGTGCCAGCAGCGTGGACATGTACACTGAAGCTTTCTTT. As protein: CASSVDMYTEAFF.

The chain combines TRBV10-3 with TRBJ1-1, with D possibly TRBD1 on 6 matching bases. The germline gives CDR1 ENHRY, CDR2 SYGVKD. The length of the CDR3 is 14 residues. Deletions cut 3 bases from V and 3 bases from J, with 11 bases between. The CDR3 bases are TGTGCCATCAGTGATTCGCAGGGGTACACTGAAGCTTTCTTT. It encodes CAISDSQGYTEAFF.

The rearrangement joins TRBV20-1 to TRBJ1-6, with D possibly matching TRBD1 (5 bases). V was cut by 0 bases and J by 13 bases, with 16 bases left in between. CDR1 and CDR2 (germline): DFQATT, SNEGSKA (reference sequence). This CDR3 is built from 14 residues. The DNA of the CDR3 is TGCAGTGCTAGAGAACCCTCCCAGGGTTCCCCCCTCCACTTT. This codes for CSAREPSQGSPLHF.

This chain links TRBV20-1 with TRBJ1-2, with D possibly TRBD1 on 5 matching bases. V gave up 3 bases and J gave up 4 bases, with 15 bases separating them. Germline lookup yields CDR1 DFQATT and CDR2 SNEGSKA (reference sequence). This CDR3 contains 14 residues. This CDR3 is CSASGFGALYGYTF. CDR3 DNA sequence: TGCAGTGCTAGCGGCTTCGGGGCTCTCTATGGCTACACCTTC.

This clonotype was detected only a few times. The chain carries TRBV18 and TRBJ1-5, with 9 bases matching TRBD1. Germline-derived CDR1 and CDR2 are KGHSH and LQKENI. The CDR3 totals 15 residues. J was trimmed by 2 bases and V by 8 bases; bases with no gene match: 7. The CDR3 sequence: CASRRTGEGNQPQHF. The CDR3 DNA reads TGTGCCAGCCGTAGGACAGGGGAAGGCAATCAGCCCCAGCATTTT. The complete variable domain, with remaining parts taken from reference TRBV18 and TRBJ1-5, reads NAGVMQNPRHLVRRRGQEARLRCSPMKGHSHVYWYRQLPEEGLKFMVYLQKENIIDESGMPKERFSAEFPKEGPSILRIQQVVRGDSAAYFCASRRTGEGNQPQHFGDGTRLSIL.

This chain links TRBV5-1 with TRBJ1-2, with D tentatively TRBD1 (5 bases). CDR3 size: 15 residues. The germline V gene encodes CDR1 SGHRS and CDR2 YFSETQ. The ends were cut back, 7 bases at V and 5 bases at J, with 21 bases in the middle. CDR3 nucleotides: TGCGCCAGCTACGCCGAAGATGGAGGGGCGTATGGCTACACCTTC. Translation: CASYAEDGGAYGYTF.

V is TRBV2 and J is TRBJ2-2, with 7 bases fitting TRBD1. CDR1 SNHLY and CDR2 FYNNEI come from the germline V gene. CDR3 length equals 14 residues. The V gene end was trimmed by 6 bases and the J gene end by 4 bases; junction bases not matched to a gene: 5. In DNA, the CDR3 is TGTGCCAGCAGCCCAAACAGGGGCACCGGGGAGCTGTTTTTT. Its translation is CASSPNRGTGELFF.

This clonotype was found a few times. J is TRBJ2-1 and V is TRBV5-1, with TRBD2 identical over 7 bases. The CDR3 covers 13 residues. V gave up 1 base and J gave up 9 bases; unmatched junction bases: 4. Germline V gene sequence: CDR1 SGHRS, CDR2 YFSETQ. The CDR3 coding sequence is TGCGCCAGCAGCTTGAGTGAGCGGGGTGAGCAGTTCTTC. The encoded protein is CASSLSERGEQFF.

The chain uses TRBV30 and TRBJ2-2; TRBD2 is a possible D gene (6 bases). Germline-derived CDR1 and CDR2 are GTSNPN and SVGIG (reference sequence). V shed 2 bases and J shed 6 bases, with 16 bases lying between them. The CDR3 has 15 amino acids. As DNA, the CDR3 is TGTGCCTGGAGTAACGGAGGGCCGAGGGCCGGGGAGCTGTTTTTT. This sequence encodes CAWSNGGPRAGELFF.

A remark on this clonotype: A much larger clone is a single base away; this may be a read error. The DNA for the CDR3 is TGTGCCAGCACCAACCAAGAGACCCAGTACTTC. Protein: CASTNQETQYF. J is TRBJ2-5 and V is TRBV7-9; no definite D call. Trimming shortened V by 7 bases and J by 0 bases, and 3 bases separated the two germline ends. Germline CDR1 and CDR2: SEHNR and FQNEAQ (reference sequence). There are 11 residues in the CDR3.

The V and J genes are TRBV19 and TRBJ2-1; no firm D call. V was cut by 7 bases and J by 0 bases, with 13 bases left in between. Germline V gene data show CDR1 as LNHDA and CDR2 as SQIVND (reference sequence). The CDR3 consists of 15 residues. This CDR3 reads CASMPGYNSYNEQFF. The DNA for the CDR3 is TGTGCCAGTATGCCTGGATATAACTCCTACAATGAGCAGTTCTTC.

This clonotype was seen a few times. The chain is built from TRBV12-3 or TRBV12-4 and TRBJ2-7, with TRBD2 as a possible D gene (5 bases). Deletions cut 4 bases from V and 6 bases from J, with 10 bases between. This CDR3 has 12 residues. CDR3 coding DNA: TGTGCCAGCAGTTCCACCGGGGTCGAGCAGTACTTC. This translates into CASSSTGVEQYF.

This chain joins TRBV7-2 and TRBJ2-7; D unclear. Germline CDR1 reads SGHTA; CDR2 reads FQGNSA. The CDR3 covers 15 residues. Trimming stripped 3 bases from V and 0 bases from J, with 12 bases between. The CDR3 sequence: CASSLGGSSSYEQYF. In DNA, the CDR3 is TGTGCCAGCAGCTTGGGCGGCTCGAGCTCCTACGAGCAGTACTTC.

The genes are TRBV6-5 and TRBJ1-2; no reliable D call. Germline loops: CDR1 MNHEY, CDR2 SVGAGI. V gave up 0 bases and J gave up 2 bases, with 13 bases separating them. The CDR3 is 16 amino acids. DNA for the CDR3: TGTGCCAGCAGTTACTCAGGGCCGCACGAAAACTATGGCTACACCTTC. This encodes CASSYSGPHENYGYTF.

There are many counts of this clonotype. The gene calls are TRBV20-1 and TRBJ1-2; D not resolved. This CDR3 region has 17 residues. CDR1 DFQATT and CDR2 SNEGSKA come from the germline V gene (reference sequence). Trimming removed 0 bases from V and 3 bases from J, with 20 bases in between. Here the CDR3 reads CSARDPWGTPGDYGYTF. Here the CDR3 DNA reads TGCAGTGCTAGAGATCCCTGGGGAACCCCCGGTGACTATGGCTACACCTTC.

The chain combines TRBV29-1 with TRBJ2-7; no definite D call. Deletions cut 1 base from V and 2 bases from J, with 18 bases between. This CDR3 is built from 16 residues. Germline V lookup: CDR1 SQVTM, CDR2 ANQGSEA. The CDR3 nucleotides read TGCAGCGTTGAAGTCCCCGGACGCCAGAGAACCTACGAGCAGTACTTC. The encoded protein is CSVEVPGRQRTYEQYF.

The J gene is TRBJ2-5, the V gene TRBV4-1, with TRBD2 as a possible D gene (5 bases). V was pared by 6 bases and J by 3 bases, with 17 bases between. CDR1 and CDR2 (germline): MGHRA, YSYEKL. The CDR3 runs 15 residues. The CDR3 nucleotides read TGCGCCAGCAGTTCCGAGGGCCGGGTAGAAGAGACCCAGTACTTC. Its protein product is CASSSEGRVEETQYF.

This clonotype was seen only a few times. The chain has TRBV5-1 and TRBJ1-1; no firm D call. Germline CDR1 SGHRS, CDR2 YFSETQ. CDR3 length equals 15 residues. The V gene lost 0 bases and the J gene lost 4 bases, with 13 bases spanning the gap. The CDR3 spells CASSLVGGDRTEAFF. The CDR3 bases are TGCGCCAGCAGCTTGGTTGGTGGGGATCGCACTGAAGCTTTCTTT.

The chain couples TRBV7-2 to TRBJ1-2, with a possible D match to TRBD1 (5 bases). V was trimmed by 5 bases and J by 6 bases, leaving 19 bases between them. This CDR3 has 15 residues. The germline V gene has CDR1 SGHTA and CDR2 FQGNSA. The CDR3 sequence is CASSLERQRQNGYTF. The DNA of the CDR3 is TGTGCCAGCAGCCTGGAACGACAGCGTCAGAATGGCTACACCTTC.

This clonotype was observed a few times. The chain joins TRBV29-1 to TRBJ2-7; D perhaps matches TRBD2 (6 bases). V was cut by 5 bases and J by 3 bases, with 11 bases left in between. Germline CDR1 and CDR2: SQVTM and ANQGSEA. The CDR3 loop spans 12 amino acids. The CDR3 bases are TGCAGCGTTCGTTCAGCGGGCTACGAGCAGTACTTC. Amino acid sequence: CSVRSAGYEQYF.

This clonotype was seen more than once but under ten times. The chain employs TRBV10-3 and TRBJ2-5; 7 nucleotides agree with TRBD1. The V gene end was trimmed by 8 bases and the J gene end by 1 base; junction bases not matched to a gene: 4. This CDR3 contains 13 residues. Germline assignment: CDR1 ENHRY and CDR2 SYGVKD. The CDR3 sequence is CAIGHRGQETQYF. DNA for the CDR3: TGTGCCATCGGCCACAGGGGCCAAGAGACCCAGTACTTC.

This chain joins TRBV20-1 and TRBJ2-6; D is tentatively TRBD1 or TRBD2 (5 bases each). CDR1 is DFQATT, CDR2 SNEGSKA, per germline (reference sequence). The CDR3 totals 18 residues. V gave up 3 bases and J gave up 0 bases, with 18 bases separating them. CDR3 sequence (DNA): TGCAGTGCTAGTCGATCCGGGACGGTCCTCTCTGGGGCCAACGTCCTGACTTTC. Amino acid sequence: CSASRSGTVLSGANVLTF.

The chain couples TRBV5-1 to TRBJ2-5; 7 bases match TRBD1. The junction had 11 bases not matched to a gene; V was cut back by 4 bases and J by 2 bases. This CDR3 contains 16 residues. Germline V gene sequence: CDR1 SGHRS, CDR2 YFSETQ. CDR3 amino acids: CASSETGTAFQETQYF. The DNA of the CDR3 is TGCGCCAGCAGCGAAACCGGGACAGCCTTTCAAGAGACCCAGTACTTC.

This clonotype was seen only a few times. The rearrangement uses TRBV12-3 or TRBV12-4 and TRBJ1-1; the D gene is possibly TRBD1 (5 bases). V was shortened by 3 bases and J by 5 bases, with 10 bases between the two germline ends. The CDR3 totals 13 residues. CDR3 sequence: CASSFGGKTEAFF. DNA of the CDR3: TGTGCCAGCAGTTTTGGGGGAAAAACTGAAGCTTTCTTT.

This chain uses TRBV5-4 with TRBJ2-5; the D gene is possibly TRBD2 (6 bases). The CDR3 is 15 residues long. The V gene's germline CDR1 is SGHNT and CDR2 YYREEE (reference sequence). Trimming pared 6 bases from V and 4 bases from J, leaving 19 bases between. The CDR3 here is CASTPGGQGGETQYF. DNA for the CDR3: TGTGCCAGCACCCCCGGAGGGCAGGGAGGAGAGACCCAGTACTTC.

The table lists this clonotype with a few counts. The V call is TRBV11-2, the J call TRBJ2-1; 7 positions match TRBD2. This CDR3 comprises 16 residues. Germline V CDR1 and CDR2: SGHAT, FQNNGV. Trimming cost V 5 bases and J 0 bases; bases outside gene matches: 7. CDR3 residues: CASSTRRGSSYNEQFF. As DNA, the CDR3 is TGTGCCAGCAGCACCCGGCGGGGGAGCTCCTACAATGAGCAGTTCTTC.